The 20 T cell receptor beta chains below come from one sample, sequenced in a study of early T cells in non-severe SARS-CoV-2 infection. Using its own MiXCR run on the 5' RACE reads, TCRdb lists one record per CDR3 protein. The table lists 65,000 to 90,000 distinct CDR3 sequences, 9% to 15% of them singletons. Sequencing used whole blood. Source of these receptors: an adult who was a healthcare worker with PCR-confirmed SARS-CoV-2 infection or an uninfected control (not recorded which).

The rearrangement joins TRBV6-6 to TRBJ1-5, with D possibly TRBD1 on 5 matching bases. Germline V gene data show CDR1 as MNHNY and CDR2 as SVGAGI (reference sequence). Trimming left V 6 bases short and J 2 bases short, with 11 bases between. This CDR3 comprises 14 residues. CDR3 sequence: CASRKGEGNQPQHF. The CDR3, as DNA: TGTGCCAGCAGGAAAGGGGAAGGCAATCAGCCCCAGCATTTT.

This sequence joins TRBV12-3 or TRBV12-4 and TRBJ2-1, with no clear D. CDR3 length equals 12 residues. The ends were cut back, 7 bases at V and 6 bases at J, with 10 bases in the middle. The CDR3 reads CASTRSVNEQFF. The CDR3 DNA reads TGTGCCAGCACCAGGTCCGTCAATGAGCAGTTCTTC.

This clonotype was counted at least ten times. The chain links TRBV7-8 to TRBJ2-1; 9 bases map to TRBD2. Germline-derived CDR1 and CDR2 are SGHVS and FQNEAQ. The CDR3 sequence is 17 residues long. With 1 base clipped from V and 7 bases from J, the junction kept 11 bases outside the gene matches. The CDR3: CASSLVGSGSSRNEQFF. The CDR3 DNA is TGTGCCAGCAGCTTAGTAGGTAGCGGGAGTTCCCGAAATGAGCAGTTCTTC. Full variable domain (rest looked up from reference TRBV7-8 and TRBJ2-1): GAGVSQSPRYKVAKRGQDVALRCDPISGHVSLFWYQQALGQGPEFLTYFQNEAQLDKSGLPSDRFFAERPEGSVSTLKIQRTQQEDSAVYLCASSLVGSGSSRNEQFFGPGTRLTVL.

This clonotype has ten or more counts. This chain uses TRBV11-1 with TRBJ2-3, with TRBD2 matching over 12 bases. Germline trimming cut 2 bases from V and 5 bases from J; bases unmatched to any gene: 2. The CDR3 consists of 15 residues. Looked up from germline, CDR1 is SGHAT and CDR2 is FQDESV (reference sequence). The CDR3 nucleotides read TGTGCCAGCAGCTTACGACTAGCGGGAGAAGATACGCAGTATTTT. Its translation: CASSLRLAGEDTQYF.

This chain links TRBV3-1 with TRBJ2-1, with D unclear. The CDR3 has 15 residues. V was clipped by 1 base and J by 8 bases, with 15 bases between them. Germline values: CDR1 LGHDT, CDR2 YNNKEL (reference sequence). The CDR3: CASSQGSAGFDEQFF. CDR3 nucleotide sequence: TGTGCCAGCAGCCAAGGATCCGCTGGTTTCGATGAGCAGTTCTTC.

The chain recombines TRBV28 with TRBJ2-7; no clear D. CDR3 length: 15 residues. V was pared by 3 bases and J by 0 bases, with 12 bases between. From germline, CDR1 is MDHEN and CDR2 SYDVKM. This CDR3 is CASSLRQTYSYEQYF. CDR3 in DNA: TGTGCCAGCAGTTTGCGCCAGACTTACTCCTACGAGCAGTACTTC.

The chain uses TRBV19 and TRBJ2-7, with a weak D call TRBD1 (5 bases). Trimming pared 5 bases from V and 3 bases from J, leaving 11 bases between. The CDR3 runs 13 residues. Germline V gene sequence: CDR1 LNHDA, CDR2 SQIVND (reference sequence). CDR3 sequence reads: CASSGARNYEQYF. The CDR3 bases are TGTGCCAGTAGTGGGGCCAGAAACTACGAGCAGTACTTC.

In regard to this clonotype: One junction end disagrees with the germline gene, perhaps due to a read error. The rearrangement joins TRBV7-6 to TRBJ2-7, with 9 positions matching TRBD1. Germline CDR1 and CDR2: SGHVS and FNYEAQ. The CDR3 has 14 residues. The CDR3 coding sequence is TGTGCCAGCAGCTTAGCCTGGGACAGGGACGACCAGTACTTC. Protein product: CASSLAWDRDDQYF.

Concerning this clonotype itself: A much larger clone is a single base away; this may be a read error. The CDR3 does not close with the conserved phenylalanine or tryptophan, likely indicating a read error. J is TRBJ2-5 and V is TRBV13; no firm D call. Looked up from germline, CDR1 is PRHDT and CDR2 is FYEKMQ (reference sequence). The CDR3 loop spans 12 amino acids. The V end was cut by 0 bases, the J end by 5 bases, with 4 bases between. The CDR3, as DNA: TGTGCCAGCAGCTTAGGACGGGAGACCCAGTACTCC. Amino acid sequence: CASSLGRETQYS.

The chain uses TRBV11-3 and TRBJ2-3; TRBD2 might be the D (6 bases). CDR1 is SGHNT, CDR2 YENEEA, per germline. The V end lost 5 bases, the J end lost 3 bases, and 15 bases lay between the germline ends. The CDR3 is 15 residues long. In DNA, the CDR3 is TGTGCCAGCAGCAGCCCGGGGGAAGCGACAGATACGCAGTATTTT. This sequence encodes CASSSPGEATDTQYF.

This clonotype was recorded many times. J is TRBJ2-5 and V is TRBV11-2; D is unresolved. Germline values: CDR1 SGHAT, CDR2 FQNNGV. This CDR3 has 13 amino acids. V was clipped by 4 bases and J by 3 bases, with 9 bases between them. The CDR3 DNA is TGTGCCAGCAGCTCAACTACGAAAGAGACCCAGTACTTC. It encodes CASSSTTKETQYF.

The V gene is TRBV12-3 or TRBV12-4, the J gene TRBJ1-3; the D gene is possibly TRBD1 (6 bases). V gave up 8 bases and J gave up 4 bases, with 15 bases separating them. The CDR3 length is 14 residues. CDR3 protein: CASYPRGGGNTIYF. Here the CDR3 DNA reads TGTGCCAGCTACCCTCGGGGGGGCGGAAACACCATATATTTT.

This clonotype was picked up a small number of times. The V gene is TRBV7-4, the J gene TRBJ2-7, with 12 bases lining up with TRBD2. This CDR3 region has 16 residues. J lost 7 bases, V lost 10 bases, and 17 bases had no gene match. The germline V gene has CDR1 SGHVT and CDR2 SQSDAQ. The CDR3 loop is CATPAWKGLAGHEQYF. CDR3 in DNA: TGTGCCACCCCAGCTTGGAAAGGACTAGCGGGACATGAGCAGTACTTC.

This clonotype was recorded at least ten times. The rearrangement links TRBV12-3 or TRBV12-4 to TRBJ1-2; TRBD1 matches 7 bases. The CDR3 runs to 13 residues. The trim removed 4 bases at V and 9 bases at J, leaving 8 bases unmatched. CDR3: CASSSTGKSRYTF. The CDR3 nucleotides are TGTGCCAGCAGTTCGACAGGGAAGTCGCGCTACACCTTC.

In this sample, this clonotype turned up a few times. This chain connects TRBV3-1 to TRBJ1-6; the match to TRBD1 covers 9 bases. This CDR3 contains 16 residues. The trim removed 4 bases at V and 8 bases at J, leaving 9 bases unmatched. Germline CDR1 LGHDT, CDR2 YNNKEL (reference sequence). CDR3: CASSLRTGGADSPLHF. CDR3 coding DNA: TGTGCCAGCAGCCTCAGAACAGGGGGCGCTGATTCACCCCTCCACTTT.

The CDR3 spells CASTPLHEQFF. CDR3 nucleotides: TGTGCCAGCACCCCCCTCCATGAGCAGTTCTTC. The chain uses TRBV7-8 and TRBJ2-1, with D unresolved. CDR3 length: 11 amino acids. Germline V gene data show CDR1 as SGHVS and CDR2 as FQNEAQ. Between the trimmed V and J ends, which lost 7 bases and 8 bases, there was a span of 9 bases. The whole variable domain, filled in from reference TRBV7-8 and TRBJ2-1, reads GAGVSQSPRYKVAKRGQDVALRCDPISGHVSLFWYQQALGQGPEFLTYFQNEAQLDKSGLPSDRFFAERPEGSVSTLKIQRTQQEDSAVYLCASTPLHEQFFGPGTRLTVL.

A few counts support this clonotype. The rearrangement links TRBV5-4 to TRBJ2-5; D is perhaps TRBD2 (5 bases). V lost 0 bases, J lost 5 bases, and 17 bases lay in between. There are 16 residues in the CDR3. Germline CDR1 SGHNT, CDR2 YYREEE (reference sequence). CDR3 residues: CASSLEASPSTETQYF. Written as DNA, the CDR3 is TGTGCCAGCAGCTTGGAGGCTAGCCCATCAACGGAGACCCAGTACTTC.

This clonotype was seen more than once but under ten times. The J gene is TRBJ2-5, the V gene TRBV6-2 or TRBV6-3; a weak D match, TRBD2 (5 bases). V lost 11 bases to trimming and J lost 0 bases, with 13 bases between them. Germline CDR1 MNHEY, CDR2 SVGEGT. The CDR3 totals 13 residues. CDR3 nucleotide sequence: TGTGCCGTGGCGAGGCGGGACCAAGAGACCCAGTACTTC. This sequence encodes CAVARRDQETQYF.

The chain is built from TRBV7-2 and TRBJ2-5; D not resolved. Germline V gives CDR1 SGHTA, CDR2 FQGNSA. V was shortened by 0 bases and J by 2 bases, with 10 bases between the two germline ends. The CDR3 sequence is 15 residues long. The CDR3 sequence is CASSLAGINQETQYF. CDR3 in DNA: TGTGCCAGCAGCTTAGCAGGAATTAATCAAGAGACCCAGTACTTC.

This clonotype has a single count. The chain links TRBV4-1 to TRBJ1-1; TRBD1 is a possible D gene (6 bases). Germline V gives CDR1 MGHRA, CDR2 YSYEKL. Trimming left V 4 bases short and J 1 base short, with 13 bases between. This CDR3 contains 15 residues. CDR3 residues: CASSLTAGANTEAFF. CDR3 DNA: TGCGCCAGCAGCCTAACGGCGGGGGCGAACACTGAAGCTTTCTTT.